This entry describes one T cell receptor beta chain. Its target is not known. Sequencing was performed with immunoSEQ multiplex PCR; in TCRdb, only in-frame clones are kept and a portion is missing. The sample includes fewer than 110,000 clones, 70% to 90% seen only once; the top ten take 6.6%. Germline V gene sequence: CDR1 MDHEN, CDR2 SYDVKM. Between the trimmed V and J ends, which lost 2 bases and 2 bases, there was a span of 12 bases. The CDR3 covers 15 residues. These data belong to a study of T cell responses to AZD1222 COVID-19 vaccine. Overall study results and limits: Spike-specific TCR breadth and depth were elevated following two AZD1222 doses. Vaccine-related CD4 TCRs covered spike, predominating at 160-218 and 743-854. Clonal diversity was possibly underestimated, and the donors were mostly white British, with more females. Only 5 or 6 individuals given AZD1222 were seropositive at baseline.

Specimen: peripheral blood, collected on day 0 of AZD1222 vaccination. The source is an adult in good health. The chain has TRBV28 and TRBJ1-1; D may be TRBD1 (5 bases). CDR3 in amino acids: CASSLTGRSNTEAFF. CDR3 nucleotide sequence: TGTGCCAGCAGTTTAACAGGAAGGTCCAACACTGAAGCTTTCTTT.